The clone carrying this TCR beta chain has just one count. The source of the sample is a study of blood T cell repertoires in COVID-19. For the study at large: The samples span acute and convalescent COVID-19 from the United States, Italy and Spain.

The CDR3 is 13 amino acids. The germline CDR1 and CDR2 sequences are SGDLS and YYNGEE. The V and J ends lost 4 bases and 8 bases respectively, with 15 bases between them. Generated by immunoSEQ multiplex PCR, the TCRdb table keeps only in-frame clones and is missing some. The sample lists 140,000 to 150,000 clones, around 82% seen once, with 4.2% in the top ten. The sample was peripheral blood. This TCR derives from a man aged 55 to 70 with acute or convalescent COVID-19. This chain links TRBV9 with TRBJ1-2, with a possible D match to TRBD1 (6 bases). This CDR3 reads CASSPGQLSGYTF. The CDR3 DNA follows: TGTGCCAGCAGCCCGGGACAATTGAGCGGCTACACCTTC.